Below are 3 T cell receptor beta chains sequenced from a single sample in a study of identical twins. TCRdb used MiXCR to reprocess the 5' RACE reads, holding one entry per CDR3 protein. The table lists about 690,000 distinct CDR3 sequences, less than 7% of them singletons. The sequencing input was naive T cells sorted from blood. These receptors all come from a man between 18 and 29 years old in good health.

This clonotype was picked up many times. The J gene is TRBJ2-1, the V gene TRBV12-3 or TRBV12-4; D may be TRBD2 (6 bases). V was pared by 10 bases and J by 0 bases, with 13 bases between. CDR3 size: 14 residues. In nucleotides, the CDR3 is TGTGCCACCGTCGCGGGAAGCTCCTACAATGAGCAGTTCTTC. Translated: CATVAGSSYNEQFF.

The chain joins TRBV29-1 to TRBJ2-3; 11 positions agree with TRBD2. The germline CDR1 and CDR2 sequences are SQVTM and ANQGSEA. This CDR3 is 13 amino acids long. V trimming: 7 bases; J trimming: 2 bases; junction bases outside the gene matches: 2. CDR3 DNA sequence: TGCAGCGGTAGCGGGAGGGTCACAGATACGCAGTATTTT. This translates into CSGSGRVTDTQYF.

The genes are TRBV6-1 and TRBJ1-6, with D possibly TRBD1 on 5 matching bases. This CDR3 comprises 13 residues. The germline V and J ends were trimmed by 7 bases and 5 bases, with 9 bases remaining between them. CDR1 MNHNS and CDR2 SASEGT come from the germline V gene. The CDR3, as DNA: TGTGCCAGCATCTCAGGGAATAATTCACCCCTCCACTTT. Amino acids: CASISGNNSPLHF.